This TCR beta chain appears in the sequencing data of a study of T cells expressing NK-cell markers. Broader study findings: There were a handful of donors in whom these clonotypes also led the CD3+CD56-NKG2C+ fraction. HCMV specificity was not established for the expanded NKG2C+ T cell clones. 1.0-7.0% of CD8+ T cells in about six donors belonged to dominant NKG2C+ clonotypes.

TCRdb processed the 5' RACE reads again and assigns one entry to each CDR3 protein, with no DNA. This sample's table reports about 460,000 distinct CDR3 sequences. This CDR3 contains 14 residues. On this clonotype: Its antigen is not known.

The sequenced sample was blood T cells: a sorted CD56 or NKG2C T cell subset, CD4+ or CD8+ T cells, or bulk PBMC T cells (not recorded which). This clonotype was sampled from a woman aged 45 to 65 in good health. The genes are TRBV12-3 or TRBV12-4 and TRBJ2-2; TCRdb calls TRBD1, which cannot be checked without DNA. CDR3: CATMGLGNTGELFF.